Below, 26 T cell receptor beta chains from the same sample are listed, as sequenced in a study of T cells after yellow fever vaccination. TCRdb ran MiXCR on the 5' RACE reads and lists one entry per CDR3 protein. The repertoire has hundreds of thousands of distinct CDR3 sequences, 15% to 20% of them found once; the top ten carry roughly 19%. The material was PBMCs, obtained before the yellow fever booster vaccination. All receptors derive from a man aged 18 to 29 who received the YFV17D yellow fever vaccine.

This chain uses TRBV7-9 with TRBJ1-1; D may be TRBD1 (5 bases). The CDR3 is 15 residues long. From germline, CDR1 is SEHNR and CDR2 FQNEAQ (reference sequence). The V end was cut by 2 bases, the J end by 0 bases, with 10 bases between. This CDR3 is CASSLRQRLNTEAFF. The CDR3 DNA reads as TGTGCCAGCAGCTTAAGACAGAGATTGAACACTGAAGCTTTCTTT.

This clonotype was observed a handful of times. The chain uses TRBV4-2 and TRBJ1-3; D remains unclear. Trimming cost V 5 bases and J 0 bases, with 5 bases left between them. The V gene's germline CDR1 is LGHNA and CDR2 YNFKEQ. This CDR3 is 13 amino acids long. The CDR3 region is CASSVNSGNTIYF. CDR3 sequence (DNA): TGTGCCAGCAGCGTAAACTCTGGAAACACCATATATTTT.

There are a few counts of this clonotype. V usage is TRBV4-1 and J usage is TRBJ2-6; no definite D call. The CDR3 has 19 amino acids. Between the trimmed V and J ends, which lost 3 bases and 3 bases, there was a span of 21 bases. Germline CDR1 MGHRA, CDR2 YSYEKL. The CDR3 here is CASSHLSTRRMGGANVLTF. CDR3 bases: TGCGCCAGCAGCCACTTGTCAACCCGGCGGATGGGTGGGGCCAACGTCCTGACTTTC.

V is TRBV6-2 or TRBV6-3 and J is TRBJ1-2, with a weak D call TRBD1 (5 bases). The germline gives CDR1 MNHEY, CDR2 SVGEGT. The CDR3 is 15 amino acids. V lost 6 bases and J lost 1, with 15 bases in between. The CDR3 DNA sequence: TGTGCCAGCAGGACCACGGGACGGGGTAACTATGGCTACACCTTC. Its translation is CASRTTGRGNYGYTF.

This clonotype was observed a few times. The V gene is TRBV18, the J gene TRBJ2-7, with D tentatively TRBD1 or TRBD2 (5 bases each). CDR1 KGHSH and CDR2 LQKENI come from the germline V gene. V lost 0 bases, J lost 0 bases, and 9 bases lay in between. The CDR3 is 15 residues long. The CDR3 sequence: CASSPPRGRSYEQYF. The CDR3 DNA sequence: TGTGCCAGCTCACCACCCCGGGGCCGCTCCTACGAGCAGTACTTC.

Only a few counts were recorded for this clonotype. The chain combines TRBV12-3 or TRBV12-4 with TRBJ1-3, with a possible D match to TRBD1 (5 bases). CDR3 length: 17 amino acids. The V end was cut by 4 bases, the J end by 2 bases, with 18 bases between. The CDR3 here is CASSSGVGKVAGNTIYF. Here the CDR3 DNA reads TGTGCCAGCAGTTCGGGGGTAGGGAAGGTGGCTGGAAACACCATATATTTT.

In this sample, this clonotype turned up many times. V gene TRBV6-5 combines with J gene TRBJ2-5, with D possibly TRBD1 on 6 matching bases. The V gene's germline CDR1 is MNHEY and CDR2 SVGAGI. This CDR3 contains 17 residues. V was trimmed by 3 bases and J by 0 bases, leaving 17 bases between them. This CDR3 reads CASSYSWGPNYQETQYF. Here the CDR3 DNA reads TGTGCCAGCAGTTATTCCTGGGGGCCGAACTACCAAGAGACCCAGTACTTC.

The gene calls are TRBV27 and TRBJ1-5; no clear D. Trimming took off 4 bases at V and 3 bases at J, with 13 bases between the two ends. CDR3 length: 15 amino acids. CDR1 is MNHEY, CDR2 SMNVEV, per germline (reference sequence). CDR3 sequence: CASSYRVGYNQPQHF. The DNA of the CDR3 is TGTGCCAGCAGTTACCGTGTCGGGTACAATCAGCCCCAGCATTTT.

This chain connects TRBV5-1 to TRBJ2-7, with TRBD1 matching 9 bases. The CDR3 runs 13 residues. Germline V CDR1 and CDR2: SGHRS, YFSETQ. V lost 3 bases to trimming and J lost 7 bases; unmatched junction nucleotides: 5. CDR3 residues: CASSSQGAAEQYF. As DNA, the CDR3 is TGCGCCAGCAGCTCACAGGGGGCTGCTGAGCAGTACTTC.

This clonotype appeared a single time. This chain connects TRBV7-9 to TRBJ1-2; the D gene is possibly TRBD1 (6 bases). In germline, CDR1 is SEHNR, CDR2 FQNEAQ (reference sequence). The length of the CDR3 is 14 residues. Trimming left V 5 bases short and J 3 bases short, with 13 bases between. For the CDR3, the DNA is TGTGCCAGCAGCACGCAGGGGATAGACTATGGCTACACCTTC. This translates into CASSTQGIDYGYTF.

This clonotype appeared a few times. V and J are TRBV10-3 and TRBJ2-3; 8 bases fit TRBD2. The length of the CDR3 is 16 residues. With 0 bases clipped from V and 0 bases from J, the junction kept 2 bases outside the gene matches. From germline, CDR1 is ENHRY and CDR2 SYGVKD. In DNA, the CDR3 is TGTGCCATCAGTGAGTCGCCTAGCGGGAGCACAGATACGCAGTATTTT. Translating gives CAISESPSGSTDTQYF.

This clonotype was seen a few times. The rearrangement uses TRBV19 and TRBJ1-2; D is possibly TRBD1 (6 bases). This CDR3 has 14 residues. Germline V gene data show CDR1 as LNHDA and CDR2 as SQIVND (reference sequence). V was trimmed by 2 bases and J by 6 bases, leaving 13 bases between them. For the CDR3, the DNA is TGTGCCAGTAGTATAACAGGGAAGGAGGATGGCTACACCTTC. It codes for CASSITGKEDGYTF.

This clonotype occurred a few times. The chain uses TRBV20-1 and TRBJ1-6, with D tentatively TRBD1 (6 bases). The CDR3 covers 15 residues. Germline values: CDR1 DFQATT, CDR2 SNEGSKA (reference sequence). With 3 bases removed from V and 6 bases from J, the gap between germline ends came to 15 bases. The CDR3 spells CSASTRGSSNSPLHF. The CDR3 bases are TGCAGTGCTAGTACCAGGGGTTCTTCTAATTCACCCCTCCACTTT.

The CDR3 loop reads CASTPSTSTDTQYF. In DNA, the CDR3 is TGTGCCAGCACCCCCTCAACTAGCACAGATACGCAGTATTTT. The rearrangement links TRBV12-3 or TRBV12-4 to TRBJ2-3; D unresolved. Trimming took off 7 bases at V and 0 bases at J, with 11 bases between the two ends. This CDR3 is 14 amino acids long.

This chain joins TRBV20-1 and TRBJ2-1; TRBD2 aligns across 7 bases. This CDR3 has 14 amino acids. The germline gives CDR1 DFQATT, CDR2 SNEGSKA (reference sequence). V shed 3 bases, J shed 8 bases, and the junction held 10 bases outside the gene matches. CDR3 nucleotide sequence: TGCAGTGCTAGGTCTGCGGGGGTGGCCGATGAGCAGTTCTTC. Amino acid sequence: CSARSAGVADEQFF.

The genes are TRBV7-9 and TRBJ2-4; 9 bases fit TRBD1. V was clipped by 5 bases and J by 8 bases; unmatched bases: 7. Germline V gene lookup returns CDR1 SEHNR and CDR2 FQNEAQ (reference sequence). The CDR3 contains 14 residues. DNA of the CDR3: TGTGCCAGCAGCCTACAGGGGGCGAGGGACATTCAGTACTTC. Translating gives CASSLQGARDIQYF.

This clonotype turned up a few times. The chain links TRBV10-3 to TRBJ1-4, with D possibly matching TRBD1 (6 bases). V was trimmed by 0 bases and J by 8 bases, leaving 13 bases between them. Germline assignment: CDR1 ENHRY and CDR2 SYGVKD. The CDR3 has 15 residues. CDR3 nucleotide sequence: TGTGCCATCAGTGAGTCGACAGGAAACCTCGAAAAACTGTTTTTT. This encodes CAISESTGNLEKLFF.

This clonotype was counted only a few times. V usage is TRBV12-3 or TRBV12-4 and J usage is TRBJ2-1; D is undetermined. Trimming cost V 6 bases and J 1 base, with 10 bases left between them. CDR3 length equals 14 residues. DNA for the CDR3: TGTGCCAGCAGCAAAGGAGCGTCCTACAATGAGCAGTTCTTC. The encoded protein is CASSKGASYNEQFF.

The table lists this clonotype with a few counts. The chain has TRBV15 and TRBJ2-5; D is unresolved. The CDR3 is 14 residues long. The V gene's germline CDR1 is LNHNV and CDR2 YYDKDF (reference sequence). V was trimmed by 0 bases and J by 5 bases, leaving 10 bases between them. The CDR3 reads CATSRDLPDETQYF. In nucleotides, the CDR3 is TGTGCCACCAGCAGAGATCTGCCCGATGAGACCCAGTACTTC.

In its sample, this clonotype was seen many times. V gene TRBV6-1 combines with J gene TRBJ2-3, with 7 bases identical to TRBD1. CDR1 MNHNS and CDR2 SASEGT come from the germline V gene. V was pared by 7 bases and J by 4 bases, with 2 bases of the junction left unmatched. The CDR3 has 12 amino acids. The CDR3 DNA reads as TGTGCCAGCATTGGACAGGCAGATACGCAGTATTTT. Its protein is CASIGQADTQYF.

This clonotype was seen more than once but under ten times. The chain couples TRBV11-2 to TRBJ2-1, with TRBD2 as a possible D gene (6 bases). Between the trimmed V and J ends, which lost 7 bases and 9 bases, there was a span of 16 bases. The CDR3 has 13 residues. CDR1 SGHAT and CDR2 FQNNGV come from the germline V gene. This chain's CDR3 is CASTPWAGSEQFF. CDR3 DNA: TGTGCCAGCACCCCCTGGGCGGGGAGTGAGCAGTTCTTC.

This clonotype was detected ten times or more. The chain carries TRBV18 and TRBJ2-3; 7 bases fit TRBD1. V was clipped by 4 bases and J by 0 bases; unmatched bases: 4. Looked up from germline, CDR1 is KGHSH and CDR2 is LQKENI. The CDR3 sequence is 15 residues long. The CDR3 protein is CASSQRGQSTDTQYF. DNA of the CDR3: TGTGCCAGCTCACAGAGGGGGCAAAGCACAGATACGCAGTATTTT.

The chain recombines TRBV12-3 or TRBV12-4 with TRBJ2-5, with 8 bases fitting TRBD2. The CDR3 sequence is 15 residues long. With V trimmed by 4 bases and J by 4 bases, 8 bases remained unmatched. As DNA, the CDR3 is TGTGCCAGCAGTTCCCAGGCGGGGGGCTTAGAGACCCAGTACTTC. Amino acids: CASSSQAGGLETQYF.

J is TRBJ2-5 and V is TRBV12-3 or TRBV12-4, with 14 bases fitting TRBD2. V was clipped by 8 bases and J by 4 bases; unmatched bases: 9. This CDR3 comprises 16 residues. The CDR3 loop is CASGRLAGGPRETQYF. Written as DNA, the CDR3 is TGTGCCAGCGGCCGACTAGCGGGGGGGCCGAGAGAGACCCAGTACTTC.

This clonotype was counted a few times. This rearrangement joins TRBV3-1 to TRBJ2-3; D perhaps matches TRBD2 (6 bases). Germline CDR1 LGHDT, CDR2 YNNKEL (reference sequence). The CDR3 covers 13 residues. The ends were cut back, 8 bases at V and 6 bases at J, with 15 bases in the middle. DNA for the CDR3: TGTGCCAGCGAGTGGGCGGCGGGGGATACGCAGTATTTT. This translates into CASEWAAGDTQYF.

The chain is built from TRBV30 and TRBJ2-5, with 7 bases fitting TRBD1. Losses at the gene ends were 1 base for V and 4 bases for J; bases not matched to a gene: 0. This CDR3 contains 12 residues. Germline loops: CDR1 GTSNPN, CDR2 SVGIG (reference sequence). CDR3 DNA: TGTGCCTGGAGTGCAGGGGGAGAGACCCAGTACTTC. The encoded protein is CAWSAGGETQYF.